A few counts support the clone carrying this TCR beta chain. Construction of the TCRbeta library involved unique molecular identifiers. TCRdb reprocessed the PCR reads with MiXCR, giving one entry per CDR3 protein. The sample holds around 410,000 distinct CDR3 sequences, under 13% seen once. The CDR3 spans 15 residues. Germline CDR1 and CDR2: DFQATT and SNEGSKA (reference sequence). Trimming at V came to 4 bases and at J to 2 bases, leaving 9 bases not matched to a gene. This sample is part of a study of T-cell reconstitution after alpha-beta-depleted transplantation in children. Sequences were derived from PBMCs from the stem cell graft donor, sampled from the stem cell graft. This sequence originates from a human donor who donated a stem cell graft to a child with acute myeloid leukemia. The chain uses TRBV20-1 and TRBJ2-3, with 7 bases aligning to TRBD2. DNA for the CDR3: TGCAGTGCTATCCGACGGGAGGCCAACACAGATACGCAGTATTTT. Translated, it gives CSAIRREANTDTQYF.